These 13 T cell receptor beta chains originate from one sample sequenced in a study of T cells in Graves' hyperthyroidism and ophthalmopathy. Amplification of TCR beta CDR3 regions used RNA as the template. The HTBI primer set served for first-round RT-PCR of the TCR CDR3. TCRdb re-called the multiplex PCR reads through MiXCR, storing one row per CDR3 protein. The sample lists roughly 420,000 distinct CDR3 sequences, roughly an eighth occurring once. Sequencing was performed on blood. These receptors all stem from a woman between 18 and 29 years old with Graves' hyperthyroidism.

Note on this clonotype: This clone may be a read error of a much larger clone one base away. V is TRBV29-1 and J is TRBJ1-1; D might be TRBD1 (5 bases). Germline values: CDR1 SQVTM, CDR2 ANQGSEA. The CDR3 is 13 residues long. V was trimmed by 3 bases and J by 6 bases, leaving 14 bases between them. The CDR3 here is CSVESAAGAEAFF. CDR3 nucleotide sequence: TGCAGCGTTGAGTCCGCGGCGGGGGCTGAAGCTTTCTTT. The whole variable domain, filled in from reference TRBV29-1 and TRBJ1-1, reads SAVISQKPSRDICQRGTSLTIQCQVDSQVTMMFWYRQQPGQSLTLIATANQGSEATYESGFVIDKFPISRPNLTFSTLTVSNMSPEDSSIYLCSVESAAGAEAFFGQGTRLTVV.

This chain links TRBV4-3 with TRBJ1-2; D remains ambiguous. V was pared by 0 bases and J by 8 bases, with 22 bases between. The CDR3 spans 17 residues. CDR1 is LGHNA and CDR2 is YSLEER in the germline V gene. CDR3 protein: CASSQEAFGRSLGGYTF. CDR3 coding DNA: TGCGCCAGCAGCCAAGAGGCCTTCGGCAGGTCCTTGGGGGGCTACACCTTC.

CDR3 loop: CASSYRDSSSGANVLTF. The CDR3 nucleotides read TGTGCCAGCAGTTACCGGGACAGCAGCTCTGGGGCCAACGTCCTGACTTTC. The chain joins TRBV6-2 or TRBV6-3 to TRBJ2-6; 7 bases are shared with TRBD1. The V gene's germline CDR1 is MNHEY and CDR2 SVGEGT. Trimming at V came to 2 bases and at J to 0 bases, leaving 4 bases not matched to a gene. The CDR3 extends over 17 amino acids.

This clonotype has at least ten counts. This sequence joins TRBV30 and TRBJ2-1; 10 bases agree with TRBD2. The CDR3 sequence is 15 residues long. Germline trimming cut 4 bases from V and 9 bases from J; bases unmatched to any gene: 12. Germline CDR1 is GTSNPN and CDR2 is SVGIG (reference sequence). The CDR3 coding sequence is TGTGCCTGGATCGGCCTGAGCGGGAGGGTTGCTGAGCAGTTCTTC. Translating it yields CAWIGLSGRVAEQFF.

Of note for this clonotype: A read error may explain this, as a much larger clone is one base away. V gene TRBV5-5 combines with J gene TRBJ1-1; D not resolved. This CDR3 is 15 amino acids long. In germline, CDR1 is SGHKS, CDR2 YYEKEE (reference sequence). CDR3 loop: CASSWSEFMNAEAFF. The CDR3, as DNA: TGTGCCAGCAGCTGGTCAGAGTTCATGAACGCTGAAGCTTTCTTT.

This clonotype was detected only a few times. A read error is possible here, since a much larger clone lies one base away. The J gene is TRBJ2-1, the V gene TRBV10-3; 11 nucleotides align to TRBD2. The CDR3 is 15 amino acids. Germline trimming cut 3 bases from V and 5 bases from J; bases unmatched to any gene: 3. CDR1 is ENHRY and CDR2 is SYGVKD in the germline V gene. The CDR3 loop is CAISDGTSGHNEQFF. CDR3 coding DNA: TGTGCCATCAGTGATGGGACTAGCGGTCACAATGAGCAGTTCTTC.

This chain links TRBV7-9 with TRBJ2-5; 9 nucleotides align to TRBD1. The CDR3 runs 15 residues. The junction had 8 bases not matched to a gene; V was cut back by 5 bases and J by 4 bases. Germline V CDR1 and CDR2: SEHNR, FQNEAQ (reference sequence). CDR3: CASSRTGQGGETQYF. The CDR3 DNA sequence: TGTGCCAGCAGCCGGACGGGACAGGGAGGAGAGACCCAGTACTTC. Full variable domain (missing parts from reference TRBV7-9 and TRBJ2-5): DTGVSQNPRHKITKRGQNVTFRCDPISEHNRLYWYRQTLGQGPEFLTYFQNEAQLEKSRLLSDRFSAERPKGSFSTLEIQRTEQGDSAMYLCASSRTGQGGETQYFGPGTRLLVL.

The table lists this clonotype with many counts. The chain has TRBV10-3 and TRBJ1-1; D not certain. V gave up 2 bases and J gave up 4 bases, with 17 bases separating them. The CDR3 extends over 16 amino acids. Germline V lookup: CDR1 ENHRY, CDR2 SYGVKD. In nucleotides, the CDR3 is TGTGCCATCAGTGAGATGTCACCCAGCGTTGGCACTGAAGCTTTCTTT. Amino acid sequence: CAISEMSPSVGTEAFF.

This clonotype was observed many times. The rearrangement links TRBV28 to TRBJ1-2; perhaps TRBD1 as D (5 bases). The germline V gene encodes CDR1 MDHEN and CDR2 SYDVKM. The CDR3 totals 16 residues. The V and J ends lost 7 bases and 1 base respectively, with 19 bases between them. CDR3 sequence (DNA): TGTGCCAGCACTTTTGGGGGATACGGAAATAACTATGGCTACACCTTC. It specifies CASTFGGYGNNYGYTF.

This clonotype showed up many times. The chain uses TRBV2 and TRBJ2-3, with 8 bases that match TRBD2. Germline values: CDR1 SNHLY, CDR2 FYNNEI. This CDR3 spans 14 amino acids. V lost 7 bases to trimming and J lost 1 base; unmatched junction nucleotides: 4. The CDR3 is CASTPLAGTDTQYF. DNA of the CDR3: TGTGCCAGCACCCCACTAGCGGGCACAGATACGCAGTATTTT. Looking up the rest from reference TRBV2 and TRBJ2-3 gives the full variable domain: EPEVTQTPSHQVTQMGQEVILRCVPISNHLYFYWYRQILGQKVEFLVSFYNNEISEKSEIFDDQFSVERPDGSNFTLKIRSTKLEDSAMYFCASTPLAGTDTQYFGPGTRLTVL.

The chain uses TRBV28 and TRBJ1-6, with D unclear. V was shortened by 5 bases and J by 0 bases, with 11 bases between the two germline ends. Germline lookup yields CDR1 MDHEN and CDR2 SYDVKM. The CDR3 spans 16 residues. This CDR3 reads CASSAPESSYNSPLHF. The CDR3 DNA is TGTGCCAGCAGTGCCCCAGAGAGCTCCTATAATTCACCCCTCCACTTT. The full variable domain, rest sourced from reference TRBV28 and TRBJ1-6, is DVKVTQSSRYLVKRTGEKVFLECVQDMDHENMFWYRQDPGLGLRLIYFSYDVKMKEKGDIPEGYSVSREKKERFSLILESASTNQTSMYLCASSAPESSYNSPLHFGNGTRLTVT.

This clonotype is a singleton in its sample. At one end the junction does not follow the germline gene, possibly because of a read error. The gene calls are TRBV6-2 or TRBV6-3 and TRBJ1-6; 7 bases are shared with TRBD1. The CDR3 runs to 17 residues. Per germline, CDR1 MNHEY and CDR2 SVGEGT. The chain's CDR3 is CATTMDRSPDNNSPLHF. For the CDR3, the DNA is TGCGCCACAACCATGGACAGGTCCCCCGACAATAATTCACCCCTCCACTTT.

This clonotype was seen many times. The chain combines TRBV30 with TRBJ1-6; no definite D call. The V end was cut by 4 bases, the J end by 5 bases, with 6 bases between. The germline V gene has CDR1 GTSNPN and CDR2 SVGIG (reference sequence). The CDR3 loop spans 12 amino acids. The DNA for the CDR3 is TGTGCCTGGAACCAAAATAATTCACCCCTCCACTTT. Protein sequence: CAWNQNNSPLHF.